The rows below give T cell receptor beta chains drawn from one sample of a study of CD8 T cells in Susac syndrome. TCRdb itself ran the immunoSEQ multiplex PCR reads through MiXCR, one entry per CDR3 protein. The repertoire holds 95,000 to 150,000 distinct CDR3 sequences, with about 93% as singletons. The sequencing input was CD4+ T cells from PBMCs. These receptors all stem from a human donor in good health. CDR3s include the opening cysteine and the closing phenylalanine or tryptophan. A D gene is named only where the DNA matches it firmly. Where a row states a size, it is once, few, many or the class of an expanded clone; other rows omit it.

j_gene,abundance,v_gene,d_gene,CDR3nt,CDR3aa
TRBJ2-5,.,TRBV20-1,.,TGCAGTGCTAGACCCCCACAAGAGACCCAGTACTTC,CSARPPQETQYF
TRBJ2-3,few,TRBV4-1,TRBD2,TGCGCCAGCAGCCAAGGTCTGGCGGGAGTCACAGATACGCAGTATTTT,CASSQGLAGVTDTQYF
TRBJ2-1,once,TRBV27,TRBD2,TGTGCCAGCAGTTTTGCCAGCGGGACGAATGAGCAGTTCTTC,CASSFASGTNEQFF
TRBJ2-1,.,TRBV4-2,.,TGTGCCAGCAGCCAAGATTCGGGGGCTAGCGGCCACTACAATGAGCAGTTCTTC,CASSQDSGASGHYNEQFF
TRBJ2-7,.,TRBV30,.,TGTGCCCGTCCCGCGCCTACCGCCAACGAGCAGTACTTC,CARPAPTANEQYF
TRBJ1-1,once,TRBV7-3,TRBD1,TGTGCCAGCAGCCAACCCGACAGGGTAGTGATCTTT,CASSQPDRVVIF
TRBJ1-2,.,TRBV20-1,.,TGCAGTGCTGAGGGCCAAGACTATGGCTACACCTTC,CSAEGQDYGYTF
TRBJ2-3,.,TRBV6-2/TRBV6-3,.,TGTGCCAGCAGTTACTCTGGGACGTCCAGCACAGATACGCAGTATTTT,CASSYSGTSSTDTQYF
TRBJ2-3,.,TRBV5-1,.,TGCGCCAGCAGCTCACCAGGACAGCGTAATACAGATACGCAGTATTTT,CASSSPGQRNTDTQYF
TRBJ1-5,.,TRBV18,.,TGTGCCAGCTCACCAACCCCTCATAGCAATCAGCCCCAGCATTTT,CASSPTPHSNQPQHF
TRBJ1-1,.,TRBV5-1,TRBD1,TGCGCCAGCAGCTCCGACAGGGGCGCCGGGAACACTGAAGCTTTCTTT,CASSSDRGAGNTEAFF
TRBJ2-7,once,TRBV5-1,TRBD2,TGCGCCAGCAGCTTGACAGCGGGAGGGCCCAGTTCGGGCGAGCAGTACTTC,CASSLTAGGPSSGEQYF
TRBJ1-6,.,TRBV5-1,.,TGCGCCAGCAGCCACGGGACTACAAATTCACCCCTCCACTTT,CASSHGTTNSPLHF
TRBJ2-2,.,TRBV20-1,.,TGCAGTGCTAGAATAGGAGATACCGGGGAGCTGTTTTTT,CSARIGDTGELFF
TRBJ2-1,.,TRBV5-4,TRBD2,TGTGCCAGCAGAGGAGCGGGAGCCAGCTCCTACAATGAGCAGTTCTTC,CASRGAGASSYNEQFF
TRBJ1-1,.,TRBV7-9,TRBD1,TGTGCCAGCAGCACGACAGGGGCAGACACTGAAGCTTTCTTT,CASSTTGADTEAFF
TRBJ1-1,.,TRBV6-1,.,TGTGCCAGCATCCTTATGGGTACTGAAGCTTTCTTT,CASILMGTEAFF
TRBJ2-5,once,TRBV29-1,.,TGCAGCGTTGATGCCGGGTTGGCCCAGTACTTC,CSVDAGLAQYF
TRBJ2-3,.,TRBV7-3,TRBD1,TGTGCCAGCAGCTTGACAGGGGGCTCTGGTACAGATACGCAGTATTTT,CASSLTGGSGTDTQYF
TRBJ2-5,.,TRBV7-3,TRBD2,TGTGCCAGCAGCTTAGTAGGGACTAGCGGACAAGAGACCCAGTACTTC,CASSLVGTSGQETQYF
TRBJ2-1,.,TRBV30,TRBD2,TGTGCCTGGAGTGTAAGGCCTAGCGGGACGCGGGCACATGAGCAGTTCTTC,CAWSVRPSGTRAHEQFF
TRBJ2-5,.,TRBV28,.,TGTGCCAGCAACGACGGACAGACACAAGAGACCCAGTACTTC,CASNDGQTQETQYF
TRBJ2-1,once,TRBV6-5,.,TGTGCCAGCAGTTCGAGGGACTTGTACAATGAGCAGTTCTTC,CASSSRDLYNEQFF
TRBJ2-4,.,TRBV25-1,TRBD2,TGTGCCAGCAGTGTCTTAGCGGGAGCCAAAAACATTCAGTACTTC,CASSVLAGAKNIQYF
TRBJ1-5,.,TRBV2,.,TGTGCCAGCAGCCGGGACGGGAATCAGCCCCAGCATTTT,CASSRDGNQPQHF
TRBJ2-7,.,TRBV2,.,TGTGCCAGCAGACTCGACGGTTCCTACGAGCAGTACTTC,CASRLDGSYEQYF
TRBJ2-2,.,TRBV19,.,TGTGCCACCTCTGGCGGGACTAACACCGGGGAGCTGTTTTTT,CATSGGTNTGELFF
TRBJ2-3,.,TRBV2,TRBD2,TGTGCCAGCAGACTAGCGGAGCGAGACACAGATACGCAGTATTTT,CASRLAERDTDTQYF
TRBJ1-3,.,TRBV3-1,.,TGTGCCAGCAGCCTCGGGCCTGGAAACACCATATATTTT,CASSLGPGNTIYF
TRBJ2-2,.,TRBV7-3,TRBD2,TGTGCCAGCAGCTTAGCGGGAGGACCCGGGGAGCTGTTTTTT,CASSLAGGPGELFF
TRBJ2-2,.,TRBV20-1,TRBD1,TGCAGTGCTAGAGTGGACAGGGGGCCCGGGGAGCTGTTTTTT,CSARVDRGPGELFF
TRBJ2-2,.,TRBV7-9,.,TGTGCCAGCAGAAGGACAACCGGGGAGCTGTTTTTT,CASRRTTGELFF
TRBJ2-1,.,TRBV2,TRBD1,TGTGCCAGCATGAGGGGACAGGTCAACAATGAGCAGTTCTTC,CASMRGQVNNEQFF
TRBJ1-2,.,TRBV27,.,TGTGCCAGCAGTTATCAACTGGGGGCACATGGCTACACCTTC,CASSYQLGAHGYTF
TRBJ1-2,.,TRBV29-1,TRBD1,TGCAGCGTTGTTAGAGGGGGCGCGGGCTATGGCTACACCTTC,CSVVRGGAGYGYTF
TRBJ1-2,.,TRBV7-9,.,TGTGCCAGCAGCTTAGAAGGGACGGTCTATGGCTACACCTTC,CASSLEGTVYGYTF
TRBJ2-2,.,TRBV10-2,.,TGCGCCAGCAGTGGTACGGGGGAAATGACCGGGGAGCTGTTTTTT,CASSGTGEMTGELFF
TRBJ2-3,.,TRBV20-1,TRBD2,TGCAGTGCTAGACCCATCCTAGCGGGACAAACAGATACGCAGTATTTT,CSARPILAGQTDTQYF
TRBJ2-1,.,TRBV29-1,TRBD2,TGCAGCGTTTTTCCGCTAGCGGGGGGGAGTGAGCAGTTCTTC,CSVFPLAGGSEQFF